A single sample gave rise to the 22 T cell receptor beta chains below, sequenced in a study of OX40 agonist ivuxolimab in advanced cancers. The repertoire was sequenced with immunoSEQ multiplex PCR; TCRdb's copy has only in-frame clones and lacks some. The table has roughly 70,000 clones, about 85% seen once; the top ten hold around 2%. The specimen was CD4+ or CD8+ T cells sorted from blood, collected in a trial of the OX40 agonist ivuxolimab. Receptors originate from an adult with an advanced solid tumor such as melanoma, head and neck, liver or kidney cancer.

The CDR3 reads CASSQVGVPGQVTYEQYF. CDR3 bases: TGTGCCAGCAGCCAAGTAGGCGTACCGGGACAGGTTACCTACGAGCAGTACTTC. J is TRBJ2-7 and V is TRBV4-2; 8 nucleotides match TRBD1. Germline lookup yields CDR1 LGHNA and CDR2 YNFKEQ. The CDR3 sequence is 18 residues long. J gave up 2 bases and V 1 base, and 13 bases lay outside the gene matches.

The V call is TRBV20-1, the J call TRBJ2-2; D remains ambiguous. The germline V and J ends were trimmed by 6 bases and 6 bases, with 8 bases remaining between them. The length of the CDR3 is 11 residues. From germline, CDR1 is DFQATT and CDR2 SNEGSKA (reference sequence). CDR3 DNA sequence: TGCAGTGCCACAAAGGCCGGGGAGCTGTTTTTT. It codes for CSATKAGELFF.

J is TRBJ2-7 and V is TRBV30, with D perhaps matching TRBD1 (6 bases). V lost 2 bases, J lost 5 bases, and 13 bases lay in between. The CDR3 totals 13 residues. CDR1 and CDR2 (germline): GTSNPN, SVGIG (reference sequence). The DNA of the CDR3 is TGTGCCTGGAGTTTCGGACAGATCGACGAGCAGTACTTC. The encoded protein is CAWSFGQIDEQYF.

This rearrangement joins TRBV27 to TRBJ2-2; D not certain. Between the trimmed V and J ends, which lost 6 bases and 4 bases, there was a span of 18 bases. Germline V lookup: CDR1 MNHEY, CDR2 SMNVEV (reference sequence). The CDR3 covers 16 residues. CDR3 loop: CASSPGGDVGTGELFF. CDR3 bases: TGTGCCAGCAGCCCAGGTGGGGATGTGGGCACCGGGGAGCTGTTTTTT.

In DNA, the CDR3 is TGTGCCAGCAGCGACAGGACTAGCGGGGGTGAGGATGAGCAGTTCTTC. It is translated as CASSDRTSGGEDEQFF. This chain links TRBV11-3 with TRBJ2-1; 13 nucleotides match TRBD2. Germline CDR1 SGHNT, CDR2 YENEEA. With V trimmed by 5 bases and J by 8 bases, 9 bases remained unmatched. The CDR3 length is 16 residues.

The genes are TRBV21-1 and TRBJ2-7; no DNA check was done on the table's D call, TRBD2. TRBV21-1 is noted as a pseudogene. The length of the CDR3 is 13 residues. DNA for the CDR3: TGTGCCAGCAACTGCTCCCCCCGGGACGAGCAGTACTTC. Translated: CASNCSPRDEQYF.

The chain couples TRBV27 to TRBJ1-4; maybe TRBD1 (5 bases). Germline assignment: CDR1 MNHEY and CDR2 SMNVEV (reference sequence). V gave up 2 bases and J gave up 8 bases, with 12 bases separating them. This CDR3 has 14 amino acids. The CDR3 nucleotides are TGTGCCAGCAGTTTAGGCAGGGCGAGGGAAAAACTGTTTTTT. Residues: CASSLGRAREKLFF.

CDR3 protein: CASSSRGLANTGELFF. The CDR3 DNA sequence: TGTGCCAGCAGCTCCCGGGGTCTCGCGAACACCGGGGAGCTGTTTTTT. The J gene is TRBJ2-2, the V gene TRBV7-3; possible D gene TRBD2, 5 bases. This CDR3 spans 16 amino acids. V was pared by 4 bases and J by 0 bases, with 12 bases between. Germline V gene lookup returns CDR1 SGHTA and CDR2 FQGTGA.

The genes are TRBV6-1 and TRBJ2-2; D is possibly TRBD1 (5 bases). This CDR3 contains 14 residues. V lost 1 base, J lost 15 bases, and 18 bases lay in between. Germline assignment: CDR1 MNHNS and CDR2 SASEGT. CDR3: CASSEVGQPLGLFF. For the CDR3, the DNA is TGTGCCAGCAGTGAAGTGGGGCAGCCATTAGGGTTGTTTTTT.

The rearrangement links TRBV5-8 to TRBJ2-3; 11 bases are shared with TRBD2. The CDR3 contains 17 residues. Germline loops: CDR1 SGHTS, CDR2 YDEGEE. The trim removed 0 bases at V and 4 bases at J, leaving 7 bases unmatched. The DNA for the CDR3 is TGTGCCAGCAGCTTGGTGTCACTAGCGGGAGTATCAGATACGCAGTATTTT. This sequence encodes CASSLVSLAGVSDTQYF.

The rearrangement joins TRBV19 to TRBJ2-5; D may be TRBD1 (5 bases). CDR1 is LNHDA and CDR2 is SQIVND in the germline V gene (reference sequence). This CDR3 has 16 residues. With 1 base removed from V and 7 bases from J, the gap between germline ends came to 19 bases. The chain's CDR3 is CASSIVPTGPEATQYF. DNA for the CDR3: TGTGCCAGTAGTATAGTCCCTACAGGACCTGAGGCGACCCAGTACTTC.

This chain joins TRBV7-2 and TRBJ1-2; D possibly corresponds to TRBD1 (5 bases). Trimming pared 4 bases from V and 1 base from J, leaving 10 bases between. CDR1 is SGHTA, CDR2 FQGNSA, per germline. This CDR3 has 14 residues. In nucleotides, the CDR3 is TGTGCCAGCAGCTCCCAGGGCGGTAACTATGGCTACACCTTC. Its protein is CASSSQGGNYGYTF.

This clone was detected only once. The genes are TRBV18 and TRBJ2-5; TRBD1 matches at 11 bases. Germline values: CDR1 KGHSH, CDR2 LQKENI. This CDR3 spans 14 amino acids. With V trimmed by 5 bases and J by 5 bases, 4 bases remained unmatched. CDR3: CASSRTGGLETQYF. CDR3 DNA sequence: TGTGCCAGCTCAAGGACAGGGGGCTTGGAGACCCAGTACTTC.

The chain employs TRBV28 and TRBJ1-1; D might be TRBD1 (6 bases). The CDR3 loop spans 16 amino acids. Germline V gives CDR1 MDHEN, CDR2 SYDVKM. V was trimmed by 1 base and J by 7 bases, leaving 19 bases between them. The CDR3 DNA sequence: TGTGCCAGCAGTTTATTCCTACAGGGACTCCATTTTGAAGCTTTCTTT. Amino acids: CASSLFLQGLHFEAFF.

The chain joins TRBV7-3 to TRBJ1-1, with D tentatively TRBD1 (5 bases). CDR1 and CDR2 (germline): SGHTA, FQGTGA. This CDR3 region has 16 residues. V dropped 5 bases and J dropped 5 bases, with 21 bases sitting between them. CDR3 region: CASSRPGTGQRTEAFF. CDR3 nucleotides: TGTGCCAGCAGCCGGCCCGGAACGGGGCAGCGAACTGAAGCTTTCTTT.

The CDR3 bases are TGTGCCATCAGTGAGTCGGTAGCTTCCTACAATGAGCAGTTCTTC. Translated: CAISESVASYNEQFF. The rearrangement joins TRBV10-3 to TRBJ2-1, with D unclear. The V gene's germline CDR1 is ENHRY and CDR2 SYGVKD. CDR3 size: 15 residues. V shed 0 bases and J shed 1 base, with 7 bases lying between them.

Concerning this clone: The junction differs from germline at one of its ends, possibly a read error. The rearrangement joins TRBV28 to TRBJ2-7, with TRBD1 as a possible D gene (6 bases). The CDR3 is 14 amino acids. Germline lookup yields CDR1 MDHEN and CDR2 SYDVKM. The CDR3 DNA is TGTGCCAGCAGTTTACCCGGACAGATATACGGGCAGTACTTC. It encodes CASSLPGQIYGQYF.

V gene TRBV30 combines with J gene TRBJ1-3; D ambiguous. In germline, CDR1 is GTSNPN, CDR2 SVGIG (reference sequence). V shed 1 base and J shed 4 bases, with 11 bases lying between them. This CDR3 has 14 residues. The CDR3 sequence: CAWSGAQEGNTIYF. CDR3 nucleotide sequence: TGTGCCTGGAGTGGGGCTCAAGAGGGAAACACCATATATTTT.

Only one count was recorded for this clone. The chain is built from TRBV28 and TRBJ2-1, with D perhaps TRBD1 (5 bases). Germline CDR1 MDHEN, CDR2 SYDVKM. The germline V and J ends were trimmed by 5 bases and 0 bases, with 8 bases remaining between them. The CDR3 has 14 residues. The CDR3 loop is CASSRGSSYNEQFF. The CDR3 DNA sequence: TGTGCCAGCAGTAGGGGAAGCTCCTACAATGAGCAGTTCTTC. Full variable domain (rest looked up from reference TRBV28 and TRBJ2-1): DVKVTQSSRYLVKRTGEKVFLECVQDMDHENMFWYRQDPGLGLRLIYFSYDVKMKEKGDIPEGYSVSREKKERFSLILESASTNQTSMYLCASSRGSSYNEQFFGPGTRLTVL.

V is TRBV30 and J is TRBJ1-5; D not resolved. The length of the CDR3 is 13 residues. The germline CDR1 and CDR2 sequences are GTSNPN and SVGIG (reference sequence). With 2 bases removed from V and 2 bases from J, the gap between germline ends came to 7 bases. The CDR3 DNA sequence: TGTGCCTGGAGTAGCGCTGGCAATCAGCCCCAGCATTTT. Residues: CAWSSAGNQPQHF.

Worth noting for this clone: The same CDR3 also results from other DNA sequences found in this sample. The chain combines TRBV27 with TRBJ1-6; unclear D gene. V was clipped by 2 bases and J by 8 bases, with 13 bases between them. This CDR3 spans 15 amino acids. Germline loops: CDR1 MNHEY, CDR2 SMNVEV (reference sequence). As DNA, the CDR3 is TGTGCCAGCAGTTTAAGTGGACGTTTGGATTCACCCCTCCACTTT. This translates into CASSLSGRLDSPLHF.

The J gene is TRBJ2-1, the V gene TRBV6-6, with D maybe TRBD1 (5 bases). The CDR3 has 16 amino acids. The germline V gene encodes CDR1 MNHNY and CDR2 SVGAGI (reference sequence). The V and J ends lost 0 bases and 10 bases respectively, with 19 bases between them. The CDR3: CASSYSPSVGAEEQFF. The CDR3 DNA follows: TGTGCCAGCAGTTACTCGCCATCAGTTGGGGCAGAAGAGCAGTTCTTC.